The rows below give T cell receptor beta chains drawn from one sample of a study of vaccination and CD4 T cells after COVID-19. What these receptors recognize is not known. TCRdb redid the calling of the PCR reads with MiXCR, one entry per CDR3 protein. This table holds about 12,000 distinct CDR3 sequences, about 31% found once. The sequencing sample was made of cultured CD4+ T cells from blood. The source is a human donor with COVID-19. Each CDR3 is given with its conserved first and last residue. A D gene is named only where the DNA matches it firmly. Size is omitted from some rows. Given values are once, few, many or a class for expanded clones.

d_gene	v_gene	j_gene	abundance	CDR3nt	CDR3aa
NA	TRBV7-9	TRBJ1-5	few	TGTGCCAGCAGCCCGGCAGGGAATCAGCCCCAGCATTTT	CASSPAGNQPQHF
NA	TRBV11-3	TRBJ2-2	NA	TGTGCCAGCAGCCTGAACACCGGGGAGCTGTTTTTT	CASSLNTGELFF
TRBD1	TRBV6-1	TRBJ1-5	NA	TGTGCCAGCAGAGCATCAGGGGGCGATAGCAATCAGCCCCAGCATTTT	CASRASGGDSNQPQHF
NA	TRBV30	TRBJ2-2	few	TGTGCCTGGAAGGGCGCGGACAAGAACACCGGGGAGCTGTTTTTT	CAWKGADKNTGELFF
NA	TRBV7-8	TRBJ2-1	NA	TGTGCCACGAAGACGGGGGCAGGGGGAGGCTCCTACAATGAGCAGTTCTTC	CATKTGAGGGSYNEQFF
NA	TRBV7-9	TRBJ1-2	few	TGTGCCAGCAGCGGGGCGGGGGATGGGTATGGCTACACCTTC	CASSGAGDGYGYTF
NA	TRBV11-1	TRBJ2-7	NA	TGTGCCAGCAGCCTCGACAGTTTCGACGAGCAGTACTTC	CASSLDSFDEQYF
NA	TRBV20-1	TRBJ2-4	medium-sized	TGCAGTGCTAGTGCGACTGGGGGGGCTTCCAAAAACATTCAGTACTTC	CSASATGGASKNIQYF
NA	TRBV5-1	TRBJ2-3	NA	TGCGCCAGCAGCCCTCGGTCAGGGAGCACAGATACGCAGTATTTT	CASSPRSGSTDTQYF
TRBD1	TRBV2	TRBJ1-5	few	TGTGCCAGCAGTCTGACAGGGAAGGCACGCAATCAGCCCCAGCATTTT	CASSLTGKARNQPQHF
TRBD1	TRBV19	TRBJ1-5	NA	TGTGCCAGTAGTATACTAGGGACAGGGAAGGGAGGCAATCAGCCCCAGCATTTT	CASSILGTGKGGNQPQHF
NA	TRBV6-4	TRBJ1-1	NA	TGTGCCAGCACCCCCTCCCCAGGGAACACTGAAGCTTTCTTT	CASTPSPGNTEAFF
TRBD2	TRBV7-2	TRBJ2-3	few	TGTGCCAGCAGCCCGGGGCTAGCGGGGGGGGGAGGGTTGATTGGGGCGCAGTATTTT	CASSPGLAGGGGLIGAQYF
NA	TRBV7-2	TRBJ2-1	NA	TGTGCCAGCAGCTATATGAGGGACCAGGGTCAGTTCTTC	CASSYMRDQGQFF
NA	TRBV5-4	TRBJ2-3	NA	TGTGCCAGCGGCTTAAGGCTAGACCCTAGCACAGATACGCAGTATTTT	CASGLRLDPSTDTQYF
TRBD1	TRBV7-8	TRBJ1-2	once	TGTGCCAGCAGCTCACAGGGGGCTCTTGGAGGCTGCACCTTC	CASSSQGALGGCTF
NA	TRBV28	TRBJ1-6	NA	TGTGCCAGCAGTTTGCAGGGAAATACTTATAATTCACCCCTCCACTTT	CASSLQGNTYNSPLHF
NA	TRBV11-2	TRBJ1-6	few	TGTGCCAGCAGCTTGGGGCGGACCTATAATTCACCCCTCCACTTT	CASSLGRTYNSPLHF
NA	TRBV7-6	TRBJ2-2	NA	TGTGCCAGCAGCTTTACGACGGGTGCCTACGACACCGGGGAGCTGTTTTTT	CASSFTTGAYDTGELFF
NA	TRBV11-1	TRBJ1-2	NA	TGTGCCAGCAGCTGGGAGGGACGGGGCATTAACTATGGCTACACCTTC	CASSWEGRGINYGYTF
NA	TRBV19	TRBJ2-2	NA	TGTGCCAGTAGTACCGGTGGAGGGTATGGCGGGGAGCTGTTTTTT	CASSTGGGYGGELFF
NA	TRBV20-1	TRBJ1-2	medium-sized	TGCAGTGCTAGAGTACGGGAGAACTATGGCTACACCTTC	CSARVRENYGYTF
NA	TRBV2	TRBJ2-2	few	TGTGCCAGCACCCTTCGGGGCGCCGGGGAGCTGTTTTTT	CASTLRGAGELFF
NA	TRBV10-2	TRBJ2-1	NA	TGCGCCAGCAGTGAGCGCGGGGTGCAGTTCTTC	CASSERGVQFF
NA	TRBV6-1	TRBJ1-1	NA	TGTGCCAGCAGCCGGGCTCTGGGTCGAGGGACTAACACTGAAGCTTTCTTT	CASSRALGRGTNTEAFF
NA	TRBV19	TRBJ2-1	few	TGTGCCAGTAACGGCGGCGGCTCCTACAATGAGCAGTTCTTC	CASNGGGSYNEQFF
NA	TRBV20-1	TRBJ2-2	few	TGCAGTGCTCCCCGACAGGAGAACACCGGGGAGCTGTTTTTT	CSAPRQENTGELFF
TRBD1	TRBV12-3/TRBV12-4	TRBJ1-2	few	TGTGCCAGCAGTGAACGACAGGGGGCCTATGGCTACACCTTC	CASSERQGAYGYTF
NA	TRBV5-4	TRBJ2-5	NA	TGTGCCAGCAGCTTGGACCAGGGGAGACAAGAGACCCAGTACTTC	CASSLDQGRQETQYF
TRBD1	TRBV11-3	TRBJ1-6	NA	TGTGCCAGCAGCTTAGATCTTGCAGGACAGGGGTTTCCACCCCTCCACTTT	CASSLDLAGQGFPPLHF
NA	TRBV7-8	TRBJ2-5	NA	TGTGCCAGCAGCTCCAAAGGAGCGGGCGGAGGGGAGACCCAGTACTTC	CASSSKGAGGGETQYF
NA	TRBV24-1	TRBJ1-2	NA	TGTGCCACCAGTGATACCCTTGACAGTAATGGCTGCACCTTC	CATSDTLDSNGCTF
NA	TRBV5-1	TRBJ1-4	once	TGCGCCAGCAGCCCACAGGGTGGGGATGAAAAACTGTTTTTT	CASSPQGGDEKLFF
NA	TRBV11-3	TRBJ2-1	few	TGTGCCAGCAGCTTAGATTCGGGCACCTACAATGAGCAGTTCTTC	CASSLDSGTYNEQFF
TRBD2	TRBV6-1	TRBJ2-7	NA	TGTGCCGGCGCCCAGGCGGGGGGCACCTACGAGCAGTACTTC	CAGAQAGGTYEQYF
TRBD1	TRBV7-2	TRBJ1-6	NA	TGTGCCAGCAGCAGAAGGGACAGGGGGCTCATAAGTTCCTATAATTCACCCCTCCACTTT	CASSRRDRGLISSYNSPLHF
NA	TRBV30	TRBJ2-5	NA	TGTGCCTGGAGCGATGGAGCGGCAAAGACCCAGTACTTC	CAWSDGAAKTQYF
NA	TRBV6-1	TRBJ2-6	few	TGTGCCAGCCGGGCGAGCTCTGGGGCCAACGTCCTGACTTTC	CASRASSGANVLTF
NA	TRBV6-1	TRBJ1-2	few	TGTGCCAGCAGTAGGCGTGGGGTCATGGCTGACTACACCTTC	CASSRRGVMADYTF
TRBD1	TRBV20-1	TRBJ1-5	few	TGCAGTGCTATAACCGGACAGGGGGACCGCAATCAGCCCCAGCATTTT	CSAITGQGDRNQPQHF
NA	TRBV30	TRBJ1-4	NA	TGTGCCTGGAGTGCTGGTAGAGTTAATGAAAAACTGTTTTTT	CAWSAGRVNEKLFF
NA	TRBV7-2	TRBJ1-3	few	TGTGCCAGCAGCTCAACGACCCGGCAGGTCACCATATATTTT	CASSSTTRQVTIYF
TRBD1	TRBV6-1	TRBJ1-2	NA	TGTGCCAGCAGTCTTTACGGGACAGGGGGCGCCCGGGTCGACTATGGCTACACCTTC	CASSLYGTGGARVDYGYTF
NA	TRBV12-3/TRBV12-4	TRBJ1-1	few	TGTGCCAGCAGTTTGCAGATTAACACTGAAGCTTTCTTT	CASSLQINTEAFF
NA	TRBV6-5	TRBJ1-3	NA	TGTGCCAGCAGTTACGTCGCACACAGCCGCTCTGGAAACACCATATATTTT	CASSYVAHSRSGNTIYF
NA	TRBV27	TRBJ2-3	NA	TGTGCCAGCACTCTATCCGGGGCCGACGGGGATACGCAGTATTTT	CASTLSGADGDTQYF
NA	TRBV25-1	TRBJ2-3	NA	TGTGCCAGCGGGCGGGGGCCCACAGATACGCAGTATTTT	CASGRGPTDTQYF
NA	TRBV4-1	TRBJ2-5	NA	TGCGCCAGCAGCCTCGGGGTAGCGGTGCAAGAGACCCAGTACTTC	CASSLGVAVQETQYF
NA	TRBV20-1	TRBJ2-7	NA	TGCAGTGTGTCCCGGGGAACTAACTACGAGCAGTACTTC	CSVSRGTNYEQYF
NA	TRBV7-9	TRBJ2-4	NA	TGTGCCAGCAGCCATGATACCGCAGCCAAAAACATTCAGTACTTC	CASSHDTAAKNIQYF
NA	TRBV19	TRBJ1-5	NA	TGTGCCAGTGGGACGGGAGCGCCCCAGCATTTT	CASGTGAPQHF
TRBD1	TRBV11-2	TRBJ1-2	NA	TGTGCCAGCAGCTTTCTTGGGGGGACAGGGCCCTATGGCCACACCTTC	CASSFLGGTGPYGHTF
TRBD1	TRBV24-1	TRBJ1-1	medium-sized	TGTGCCACCAGTGATTCAGGGGGCGGCAAGGACACTGAAGCTTTCTTT	CATSDSGGGKDTEAFF
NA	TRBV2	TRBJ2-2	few	TGTGCCAGCAGTGAGGGCAGCAACACCGGGGAGCTGTTTTTT	CASSEGSNTGELFF
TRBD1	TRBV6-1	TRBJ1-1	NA	TGTGCCAGCAATGGGTTACGGGACAGGGGCACTGAAGCTTTCTTT	CASNGLRDRGTEAFF